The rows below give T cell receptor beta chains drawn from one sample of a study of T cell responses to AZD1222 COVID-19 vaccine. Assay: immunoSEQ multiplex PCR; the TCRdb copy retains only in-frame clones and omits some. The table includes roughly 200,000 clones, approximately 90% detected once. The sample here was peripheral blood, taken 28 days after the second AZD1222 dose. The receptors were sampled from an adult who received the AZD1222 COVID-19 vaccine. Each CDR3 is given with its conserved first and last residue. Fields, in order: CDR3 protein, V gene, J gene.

cdr3_aa: CSVRNGGDRGPTNEKLFF
v_call: TRBV29-1
j_call: TRBJ1-4

cdr3_aa: CASSESDGPYYGYTF
v_call: TRBV6-1
j_call: TRBJ1-2

cdr3_aa: CASSMADRFLSGANVLTF
v_call: TRBV19
j_call: TRBJ2-6

cdr3_aa: CASSFGGSSSYNEQFF
v_call: TRBV5-1
j_call: TRBJ2-1

cdr3_aa: CASSLGQGGSSNQPQHF
v_call: TRBV5-1
j_call: TRBJ1-5

cdr3_aa: CASSYGGPTNSPLHF
v_call: TRBV6-5
j_call: TRBJ1-6

cdr3_aa: CSASLRTEAFF
v_call: TRBV20-1
j_call: TRBJ1-1

cdr3_aa: CASSFGGLYEQYF
v_call: TRBV5-1
j_call: TRBJ2-7

cdr3_aa: CASSFIAGDNEQFF
v_call: TRBV9
j_call: TRBJ2-1

cdr3_aa: CASSGEEYNEQFF
v_call: TRBV6-4
j_call: TRBJ2-1

cdr3_aa: CASRRGPDYNEQFF
v_call: TRBV5-1
j_call: TRBJ2-1

cdr3_aa: CASSPRQDHGYTF
v_call: TRBV18
j_call: TRBJ1-2

cdr3_aa: CSVGKTSGAYNEQFF
v_call: TRBV29-1
j_call: TRBJ2-1

cdr3_aa: CASSLYGGSYEQYF
v_call: TRBV13
j_call: TRBJ2-7

cdr3_aa: CASSFDSGRGETQYF
v_call: TRBV7-2
j_call: TRBJ2-5

cdr3_aa: CASSQGAVGYTF
v_call: TRBV6-5
j_call: TRBJ1-2

cdr3_aa: CASSLKYADTQYF
v_call: TRBV5-1
j_call: TRBJ2-3

cdr3_aa: CASHGLFRPYRFF
v_call: TRBV12-1
j_call: TRBJ2-1

cdr3_aa: CASSLRDVRSGNTIYF
v_call: TRBV5-4
j_call: TRBJ1-3

cdr3_aa: CASSLGRTNEKLFF
v_call: TRBV5-6
j_call: TRBJ1-4

cdr3_aa: CASSPQGAGTEAFF
v_call: TRBV11-2
j_call: TRBJ1-1

cdr3_aa: CASSPGRETQYF
v_call: TRBV11-3
j_call: TRBJ2-5

cdr3_aa: CASSLASILAVKETQYF
v_call: TRBV5-6
j_call: TRBJ2-5

cdr3_aa: CASSLGVGLKGANVLTF
v_call: TRBV7-2
j_call: TRBJ2-6

cdr3_aa: CASSYEGGTEAFF
v_call: TRBV6-6
j_call: TRBJ1-1

cdr3_aa: CASSFWRGANTDTQYF
v_call: TRBV7-9
j_call: TRBJ2-3

cdr3_aa: CASRDRRGVNSPLHF
v_call: TRBV27
j_call: TRBJ1-6